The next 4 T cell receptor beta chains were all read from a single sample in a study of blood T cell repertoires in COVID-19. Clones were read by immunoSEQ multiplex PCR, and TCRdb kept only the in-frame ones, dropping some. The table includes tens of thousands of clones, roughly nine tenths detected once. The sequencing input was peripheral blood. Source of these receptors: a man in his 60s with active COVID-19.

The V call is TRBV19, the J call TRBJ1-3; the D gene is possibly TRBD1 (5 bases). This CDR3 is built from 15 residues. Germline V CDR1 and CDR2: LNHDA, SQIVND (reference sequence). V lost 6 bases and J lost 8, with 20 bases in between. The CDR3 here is CASRVVQAAVDTIYF. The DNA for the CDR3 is TGTGCCAGTAGGGTCGTACAGGCCGCGGTGGACACCATATATTTT.

CDR3 residues: CAWSPLWGQRATNEKLFF. CDR3 bases: TGTGCCTGGAGTCCGCTGTGGGGACAGCGTGCAACTAATGAAAAACTGTTTTTT. This chain links TRBV30 with TRBJ1-4, with 7 bases that match TRBD1. CDR1 and CDR2 (germline): GTSNPN, SVGIG (reference sequence). The trim removed 2 bases at V and 0 bases at J, leaving 12 bases unmatched. CDR3 length equals 18 residues.

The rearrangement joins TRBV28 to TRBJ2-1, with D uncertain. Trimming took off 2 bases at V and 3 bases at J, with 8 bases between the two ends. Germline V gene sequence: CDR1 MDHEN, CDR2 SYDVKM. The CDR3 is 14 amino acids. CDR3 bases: TGTGCCAGCAGTTTAATGCGGATCTACAATGAGCAGTTCTTC. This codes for CASSLMRIYNEQFF.

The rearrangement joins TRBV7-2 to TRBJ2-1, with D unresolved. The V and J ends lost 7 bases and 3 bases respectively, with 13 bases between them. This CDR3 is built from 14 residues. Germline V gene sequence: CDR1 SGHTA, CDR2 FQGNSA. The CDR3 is CASTPSGGYNEQFF. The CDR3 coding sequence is TGTGCCAGCACCCCCAGTGGCGGCTACAATGAGCAGTTCTTC.